The entry that follows covers one T cell receptor (beta chain) sequence. Participants, about 18 to 90 years old, spanned approximately 26 US areas. Assignments of participants to cohorts depended upon their own reported clinical history. This record comes from a study of blood T cell repertoires in COVID-19. Study context: PBMCs, B-cell-depleted T cells, or T cells were the source of the cDNA or gDNA that made up the material.

Per the study methods: Reference gene primer amplification gave nucleated cell count estimates. Profiling relied on immunoSEQ multiplex PCR, and the TCRdb table lists in-frame clones only, not all of them. The V and J calls and clone size come from that table; D and trimming were worked out from the DNA. The data hold under 500,000 clones, with 85% to 90% observed a single time. The length of the CDR3 is 14 residues. Germline V gene lookup returns CDR1 LNHDA and CDR2 SQIVND (reference sequence). V gave up 7 bases and J gave up 8 bases, with 20 bases separating them. The chain employs TRBV19 and TRBJ1-1; D is ambiguous. Sequencing was performed on PBMCs or T cells enriched from blood (not recorded which). This TCR came from a man aged 30 to 45 who had recovered from COVID-19. The CDR3 nucleotides are TGTGCCAGTATTGGAGGGTCCTGGGCAAGAGAAGCTTTCTTT. It is translated as CASIGGSWAREAFF.